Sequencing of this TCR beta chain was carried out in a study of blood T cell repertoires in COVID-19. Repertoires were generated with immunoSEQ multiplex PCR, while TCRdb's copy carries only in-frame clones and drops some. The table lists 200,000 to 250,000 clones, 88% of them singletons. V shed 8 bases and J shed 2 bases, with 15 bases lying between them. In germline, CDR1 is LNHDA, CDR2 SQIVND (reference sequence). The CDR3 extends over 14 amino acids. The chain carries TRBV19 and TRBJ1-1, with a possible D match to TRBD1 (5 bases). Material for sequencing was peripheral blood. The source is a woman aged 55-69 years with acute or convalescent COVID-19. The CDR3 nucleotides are TGTGCCAGTGTGGACGGGGGAAAAAACACTGAAGCTTTCTTT. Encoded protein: CASVDGGKNTEAFF.